This T cell receptor (beta chain) is from a study of T cell repertoires in cytomegalovirus infection. For the study at large: Matching HLA type and CMV infection were both indicated by public TCR beta signatures.

Regarding the study as a whole: It was HLA-C-restricted CMV-specific TCR beta clonotypes that dominated the response ex vivo.

This clonotype appeared a few times. Its specificity is unknown. TCRdb reprocessed the reads via MiXCR and lists one record per CDR3 protein. The table has about 180,000 distinct CDR3 sequences, roughly an eighth seen once. The CDR3 runs 17 residues. V lost 5 bases, J lost 2 bases, and 19 bases lay in between. Germline lookup yields CDR1 MNHEY and CDR2 SVGAGI. This sequence originates from a human donor in good health (CMV status not recorded). Some clones in this sample may be carry-over from other donors' samples. The chain couples TRBV6-5 to TRBJ1-5; D gene uncertain. Sample: PBMCs. As DNA, the CDR3 is TGTGCCAGCAGTCCAAACCGTGAGGTGTGGGGCAATCAGCCCCAGCATTTT. This sequence encodes CASSPNREVWGNQPQHF.